These 10 T cell receptor beta chains were sequenced from one sample in a study of early T cells in non-severe SARS-CoV-2 infection. TCRdb redid the calling of the 5' RACE reads with MiXCR, one entry per CDR3 protein. The repertoire holds 45,000 to 50,000 distinct CDR3 sequences, with more than 5.5% as singletons. Sequencing was performed on whole blood, taken at baseline. The receptors originated from an adult who was a healthcare worker with PCR-confirmed SARS-CoV-2 infection or an uninfected control (not recorded which).

The chain couples TRBV5-1 to TRBJ1-4; maybe TRBD1 (5 bases). CDR1 and CDR2 from the germline V gene are SGHRS and YFSETQ. This CDR3 is 13 amino acids long. V lost 3 bases, J lost 8 bases, and 11 bases lay in between. This chain's CDR3 is CASSSGTREKLFF. In DNA, the CDR3 is TGCGCCAGCAGCTCAGGGACCAGAGAAAAACTGTTTTTT.

This sequence joins TRBV11-2 and TRBJ2-7; D is undetermined. The CDR3 is 15 amino acids. The germline gives CDR1 SGHAT, CDR2 FQNNGV. V lost 5 bases and J 2 bases, leaving 16 bases between the germline ends. The CDR3 reads CASSVNTGPTYEQYF. Written as DNA, the CDR3 is TGTGCCAGCAGCGTAAACACGGGCCCGACCTACGAGCAGTACTTC. The full variable domain, rest sourced from reference TRBV11-2 and TRBJ2-7, is EAGVAQSPRYKIIEKRQSVAFWCNPISGHATLYWYQQILGQGPKLLIQFQNNGVVDDSQLPKDRFSAERLKGVDSTLKIQPAKLEDSAVYLCASSVNTGPTYEQYFGPGTRLTVT.

This clonotype was counted a few times. This chain uses TRBV7-8 with TRBJ1-5; D is uncertain. The CDR3 runs to 14 residues. The germline V and J ends were trimmed by 5 bases and 4 bases, with 12 bases remaining between them. The V gene's germline CDR1 is SGHVS and CDR2 FQNEAQ. CDR3 residues: CASSPSGRNQPQHF. DNA for the CDR3: TGTGCCAGCAGCCCATCGGGTAGAAATCAGCCCCAGCATTTT. The full variable domain, rest sourced from reference TRBV7-8 and TRBJ1-5, is GAGVSQSPRYKVAKRGQDVALRCDPISGHVSLFWYQQALGQGPEFLTYFQNEAQLDKSGLPSDRFFAERPEGSVSTLKIQRTQQEDSAVYLCASSPSGRNQPQHFGDGTRLSIL.

This clonotype was seen only a few times. J is TRBJ2-2 and V is TRBV7-8, with D maybe TRBD1 (6 bases). Germline CDR1 and CDR2: SGHVS and FQNEAQ. CDR3 size: 17 residues. The germline V and J ends were trimmed by 4 bases and 4 bases, with 19 bases remaining between them. In DNA form, the CDR3 reads TGTGCCAGCAGCTCACGACCGGCGACAGGAGCCACCGGGGAGCTGTTTTTT. Encoded protein: CASSSRPATGATGELFF.

This clonotype was detected a few times. The chain has TRBV20-1 and TRBJ1-6; 10 positions agree with TRBD1. The CDR3 runs to 14 residues. CDR1 DFQATT and CDR2 SNEGSKA come from the germline V gene (reference sequence). With V trimmed by 3 bases and J by 10 bases, 6 bases remained unmatched. The CDR3 nucleotides read TGCAGTGCTAGTCAGACAGGGGGCGGATCACCCCTCCACTTT. Translation: CSASQTGGGSPLHF.

Only a few counts were recorded for this clonotype. The chain carries TRBV20-1 and TRBJ2-3, with 14 nucleotides matching TRBD2. The V gene's germline CDR1 is DFQATT and CDR2 SNEGSKA (reference sequence). V trimming: 6 bases; J trimming: 5 bases; junction bases outside the gene matches: 10. The CDR3 is 16 residues long. CDR3 amino acids: CSAYTLGLAGEDTQYF. CDR3 in DNA: TGCAGTGCCTATACATTGGGACTAGCGGGAGAAGATACGCAGTATTTT.

At least ten counts were recorded for this clonotype. The chain joins TRBV4-2 to TRBJ1-1; D unclear. Trimming left V 0 bases short and J 5 bases short, with 10 bases between. This CDR3 comprises 14 residues. The germline V gene encodes CDR1 LGHNA and CDR2 YNFKEQ. Here the CDR3 DNA reads TGTGCCAGCAGCCAAGAGGAGGGAGCTACTGAAGCTTTCTTT. Translating gives CASSQEEGATEAFF.

Comment on this clonotype: An end of the junction differs from the germline gene, which may be a read error. This rearrangement joins TRBV9 to TRBJ2-3, with D unclear. Per germline, CDR1 SGDLS and CDR2 YYNGEE. The CDR3 contains 14 residues. The CDR3 sequence is CASSPRDLTDTKYF. In nucleotides, the CDR3 is TGTGCCAGCAGCCCCCGCGACCTCACAGATACGAAGTATTTT.

This clonotype has only a few counts. The V gene is TRBV14, the J gene TRBJ1-1; D ambiguous. The germline CDR1 and CDR2 sequences are SGHDN and FVKESK. There are 14 residues in the CDR3. V was pared by 5 bases and J by 0 bases, with 10 bases between. The CDR3 reads CASSVSTLNTEAFF. The DNA of the CDR3 is TGTGCCAGCAGCGTGTCGACTTTGAACACTGAAGCTTTCTTT.

This clonotype was detected ten times or more. The chain carries TRBV27 and TRBJ2-7, with D uncertain. The CDR3 loop spans 13 amino acids. V lost 4 bases to trimming and J lost 1 base, with 8 bases between them. Per the germline V gene, CDR1 is MNHEY and CDR2 is SMNVEV (reference sequence). The CDR3 DNA follows: TGTGCCAGCAGTTACAGCGTATCCTACGAGCAGTACTTC. Translating it yields CASSYSVSYEQYF.